A single sample gave rise to the 13 T cell receptor beta chains below, sequenced in a study of blood T cell repertoires in COVID-19. TCRdb's copy holds only in-frame clones and misses some; the assay was immunoSEQ multiplex PCR. This sample has roughly 110,000 clones; 85% occur once, and the top ten carry around 3.5%. Specimen: peripheral blood. The receptors shown here come from a man aged 35 to 55 with acute or convalescent COVID-19.

The J gene is TRBJ1-6, the V gene TRBV19; TRBD1 matches 9 bases. V trimming: 1 base; J trimming: 10 bases; junction bases outside the gene matches: 2. The germline gives CDR1 LNHDA, CDR2 SQIVND (reference sequence). The CDR3 extends over 14 amino acids. The CDR3 loop reads CASSIGTGVSPLHF. CDR3 coding DNA: TGTGCCAGTAGTATAGGGACAGGGGTCTCACCCCTCCACTTT.

For this clone: At one end, the junction sequence differs from germline, possibly due to a read error. The chain carries TRBV18 and TRBJ2-7; TRBD1 matches at 7 bases. The V gene's germline CDR1 is KGHSH and CDR2 LQKENI. The CDR3 covers 14 residues. The CDR3, as DNA: TGTGCCAGCTCCCCACAGGGACAGTACTACGAGCAGTACTTC. Its translation: CASSPQGQYYEQYF. Full variable domain (remainder filled in from reference TRBV18 and TRBJ2-7): NAGVMQNPRHLVRRRGQEARLRCSPMKGHSHVYWYRQLPEEGLKFMVYLQKENIIDESGMPKERFSAEFPKEGPSILRIQQVVRGDSAAYFCASSPQGQYYEQYFGPGTRLTVT.

The chain employs TRBV29-1 and TRBJ2-7; a weak D match, TRBD2 (7 bases). CDR3 length: 12 residues. Germline V lookup: CDR1 SQVTM, CDR2 ANQGSEA. V gave up 7 bases and J gave up 3 bases, with 13 bases separating them. CDR3 region: CSAGGQGYEQYF. The DNA for the CDR3 is TGCAGCGCCGGGGGGCAGGGCTACGAGCAGTACTTC.

This chain links TRBV7-6 with TRBJ2-2; no definite D call. Germline V gene sequence: CDR1 SGHVS, CDR2 FNYEAQ. The CDR3 loop spans 15 amino acids. The ends were cut back, 1 base at V and 0 bases at J, with 6 bases in the middle. The CDR3 loop reads CASSLGRPNTGELFF. CDR3 DNA sequence: TGTGCCAGCAGCTTAGGGCGGCCGAACACCGGGGAGCTGTTTTTT.

This clone has a single count. This chain uses TRBV9 with TRBJ2-5; weak D call: TRBD1 (7 bases). The germline CDR1 and CDR2 sequences are SGDLS and YYNGEE. This CDR3 comprises 14 residues. The germline V and J ends were trimmed by 4 bases and 5 bases, with 15 bases remaining between them. The CDR3 DNA reads as TGTGCCAGCAGCCTCGGACAGGCGGGGGAGACCCAGTACTTC. Translated, it gives CASSLGQAGETQYF.

The chain joins TRBV4-3 to TRBJ2-1, with D uncertain. Per the germline V gene, CDR1 is LGHNA and CDR2 is YSLEER. V lost 0 bases, J lost 6 bases, and 6 bases lay in between. The CDR3 totals 13 residues. The CDR3 sequence: CASSQDNINEQFF. The CDR3 bases are TGCGCCAGCAGCCAAGATAATATCAATGAGCAGTTCTTC.

The rearrangement uses TRBV29-1 and TRBJ1-2; 7 bases fit TRBD1. The V gene end was trimmed by 5 bases and the J gene end by 8 bases; junction bases not matched to a gene: 11. This CDR3 is 13 amino acids long. Germline V gene sequence: CDR1 SQVTM, CDR2 ANQGSEA. DNA for the CDR3: TGCAGCGTTCCGTCGCAGGGGGAGGAGGGCTACACCTTC. It yields the protein CSVPSQGEEGYTF.

This clone was seen a handful of times. The genes are TRBV7-9 and TRBJ1-5, with D possibly TRBD1 on 6 matching bases. The CDR3 runs to 14 residues. CDR1 and CDR2 from the germline V gene are SEHNR and FQNEAQ (reference sequence). V lost 5 bases and J lost 3, with 11 bases in between. CDR3 nucleotide sequence: TGTGCCAGCAGCCTAGGACAGCCCAATCAGCCCCAGCATTTT. It is translated as CASSLGQPNQPQHF.

The chain recombines TRBV5-1 with TRBJ2-1; weak D call: TRBD1 (5 bases). Germline V gene sequence: CDR1 SGHRS, CDR2 YFSETQ. Trimming stripped 4 bases from V and 4 bases from J, with 9 bases between. The CDR3 runs 13 residues. The CDR3 sequence is CASSIDSYNEQFF. The CDR3 DNA reads TGCGCCAGCAGCATCGACAGTTACAATGAGCAGTTCTTC.

The chain couples TRBV6-5 to TRBJ2-7; unclear D gene. This CDR3 contains 11 residues. Trimming pared 4 bases from V and 6 bases from J, leaving 7 bases between. The germline V gene has CDR1 MNHEY and CDR2 SVGAGI. The CDR3 sequence is CASSSHTEQYF. The CDR3 bases are TGTGCCAGCAGTTCCCACACCGAGCAGTACTTC.

This chain connects TRBV5-5 to TRBJ1-6, with D possibly TRBD1 on 6 matching bases. Germline-derived CDR1 and CDR2 are SGHKS and YYEKEE (reference sequence). V shed 1 base and J shed 5 bases, with 13 bases lying between them. The CDR3 spans 16 residues. In DNA form, the CDR3 reads TGTGCCAGCAGCTTGTTCGGGTGGGACAATAATTCACCCCTCCACTTT. Translation gives CASSLFGWDNNSPLHF.

CDR3 nucleotide sequence: TGTGCCAGCGATAACATTCTCTCCGACTATGGCTACACCTTC. Amino acid sequence: CASDNILSDYGYTF. V usage is TRBV6-1 and J usage is TRBJ1-2, with D uncertain. The V and J ends lost 8 bases and 3 bases respectively, with 16 bases between them. CDR1 is MNHNS and CDR2 is SASEGT in the germline V gene. The CDR3 runs 14 residues.

V gene TRBV10-2 combines with J gene TRBJ2-5, with 7 positions matching TRBD1. With 1 base clipped from V and 0 bases from J, the junction kept 2 bases outside the gene matches. CDR3 length: 15 amino acids. Germline V gene data show CDR1 as WSHSY and CDR2 as SAAADI. The CDR3 spells CASSELTGYQETQYF. CDR3 DNA sequence: TGCGCCAGCAGTGAGTTGACAGGGTACCAAGAGACCCAGTACTTC.